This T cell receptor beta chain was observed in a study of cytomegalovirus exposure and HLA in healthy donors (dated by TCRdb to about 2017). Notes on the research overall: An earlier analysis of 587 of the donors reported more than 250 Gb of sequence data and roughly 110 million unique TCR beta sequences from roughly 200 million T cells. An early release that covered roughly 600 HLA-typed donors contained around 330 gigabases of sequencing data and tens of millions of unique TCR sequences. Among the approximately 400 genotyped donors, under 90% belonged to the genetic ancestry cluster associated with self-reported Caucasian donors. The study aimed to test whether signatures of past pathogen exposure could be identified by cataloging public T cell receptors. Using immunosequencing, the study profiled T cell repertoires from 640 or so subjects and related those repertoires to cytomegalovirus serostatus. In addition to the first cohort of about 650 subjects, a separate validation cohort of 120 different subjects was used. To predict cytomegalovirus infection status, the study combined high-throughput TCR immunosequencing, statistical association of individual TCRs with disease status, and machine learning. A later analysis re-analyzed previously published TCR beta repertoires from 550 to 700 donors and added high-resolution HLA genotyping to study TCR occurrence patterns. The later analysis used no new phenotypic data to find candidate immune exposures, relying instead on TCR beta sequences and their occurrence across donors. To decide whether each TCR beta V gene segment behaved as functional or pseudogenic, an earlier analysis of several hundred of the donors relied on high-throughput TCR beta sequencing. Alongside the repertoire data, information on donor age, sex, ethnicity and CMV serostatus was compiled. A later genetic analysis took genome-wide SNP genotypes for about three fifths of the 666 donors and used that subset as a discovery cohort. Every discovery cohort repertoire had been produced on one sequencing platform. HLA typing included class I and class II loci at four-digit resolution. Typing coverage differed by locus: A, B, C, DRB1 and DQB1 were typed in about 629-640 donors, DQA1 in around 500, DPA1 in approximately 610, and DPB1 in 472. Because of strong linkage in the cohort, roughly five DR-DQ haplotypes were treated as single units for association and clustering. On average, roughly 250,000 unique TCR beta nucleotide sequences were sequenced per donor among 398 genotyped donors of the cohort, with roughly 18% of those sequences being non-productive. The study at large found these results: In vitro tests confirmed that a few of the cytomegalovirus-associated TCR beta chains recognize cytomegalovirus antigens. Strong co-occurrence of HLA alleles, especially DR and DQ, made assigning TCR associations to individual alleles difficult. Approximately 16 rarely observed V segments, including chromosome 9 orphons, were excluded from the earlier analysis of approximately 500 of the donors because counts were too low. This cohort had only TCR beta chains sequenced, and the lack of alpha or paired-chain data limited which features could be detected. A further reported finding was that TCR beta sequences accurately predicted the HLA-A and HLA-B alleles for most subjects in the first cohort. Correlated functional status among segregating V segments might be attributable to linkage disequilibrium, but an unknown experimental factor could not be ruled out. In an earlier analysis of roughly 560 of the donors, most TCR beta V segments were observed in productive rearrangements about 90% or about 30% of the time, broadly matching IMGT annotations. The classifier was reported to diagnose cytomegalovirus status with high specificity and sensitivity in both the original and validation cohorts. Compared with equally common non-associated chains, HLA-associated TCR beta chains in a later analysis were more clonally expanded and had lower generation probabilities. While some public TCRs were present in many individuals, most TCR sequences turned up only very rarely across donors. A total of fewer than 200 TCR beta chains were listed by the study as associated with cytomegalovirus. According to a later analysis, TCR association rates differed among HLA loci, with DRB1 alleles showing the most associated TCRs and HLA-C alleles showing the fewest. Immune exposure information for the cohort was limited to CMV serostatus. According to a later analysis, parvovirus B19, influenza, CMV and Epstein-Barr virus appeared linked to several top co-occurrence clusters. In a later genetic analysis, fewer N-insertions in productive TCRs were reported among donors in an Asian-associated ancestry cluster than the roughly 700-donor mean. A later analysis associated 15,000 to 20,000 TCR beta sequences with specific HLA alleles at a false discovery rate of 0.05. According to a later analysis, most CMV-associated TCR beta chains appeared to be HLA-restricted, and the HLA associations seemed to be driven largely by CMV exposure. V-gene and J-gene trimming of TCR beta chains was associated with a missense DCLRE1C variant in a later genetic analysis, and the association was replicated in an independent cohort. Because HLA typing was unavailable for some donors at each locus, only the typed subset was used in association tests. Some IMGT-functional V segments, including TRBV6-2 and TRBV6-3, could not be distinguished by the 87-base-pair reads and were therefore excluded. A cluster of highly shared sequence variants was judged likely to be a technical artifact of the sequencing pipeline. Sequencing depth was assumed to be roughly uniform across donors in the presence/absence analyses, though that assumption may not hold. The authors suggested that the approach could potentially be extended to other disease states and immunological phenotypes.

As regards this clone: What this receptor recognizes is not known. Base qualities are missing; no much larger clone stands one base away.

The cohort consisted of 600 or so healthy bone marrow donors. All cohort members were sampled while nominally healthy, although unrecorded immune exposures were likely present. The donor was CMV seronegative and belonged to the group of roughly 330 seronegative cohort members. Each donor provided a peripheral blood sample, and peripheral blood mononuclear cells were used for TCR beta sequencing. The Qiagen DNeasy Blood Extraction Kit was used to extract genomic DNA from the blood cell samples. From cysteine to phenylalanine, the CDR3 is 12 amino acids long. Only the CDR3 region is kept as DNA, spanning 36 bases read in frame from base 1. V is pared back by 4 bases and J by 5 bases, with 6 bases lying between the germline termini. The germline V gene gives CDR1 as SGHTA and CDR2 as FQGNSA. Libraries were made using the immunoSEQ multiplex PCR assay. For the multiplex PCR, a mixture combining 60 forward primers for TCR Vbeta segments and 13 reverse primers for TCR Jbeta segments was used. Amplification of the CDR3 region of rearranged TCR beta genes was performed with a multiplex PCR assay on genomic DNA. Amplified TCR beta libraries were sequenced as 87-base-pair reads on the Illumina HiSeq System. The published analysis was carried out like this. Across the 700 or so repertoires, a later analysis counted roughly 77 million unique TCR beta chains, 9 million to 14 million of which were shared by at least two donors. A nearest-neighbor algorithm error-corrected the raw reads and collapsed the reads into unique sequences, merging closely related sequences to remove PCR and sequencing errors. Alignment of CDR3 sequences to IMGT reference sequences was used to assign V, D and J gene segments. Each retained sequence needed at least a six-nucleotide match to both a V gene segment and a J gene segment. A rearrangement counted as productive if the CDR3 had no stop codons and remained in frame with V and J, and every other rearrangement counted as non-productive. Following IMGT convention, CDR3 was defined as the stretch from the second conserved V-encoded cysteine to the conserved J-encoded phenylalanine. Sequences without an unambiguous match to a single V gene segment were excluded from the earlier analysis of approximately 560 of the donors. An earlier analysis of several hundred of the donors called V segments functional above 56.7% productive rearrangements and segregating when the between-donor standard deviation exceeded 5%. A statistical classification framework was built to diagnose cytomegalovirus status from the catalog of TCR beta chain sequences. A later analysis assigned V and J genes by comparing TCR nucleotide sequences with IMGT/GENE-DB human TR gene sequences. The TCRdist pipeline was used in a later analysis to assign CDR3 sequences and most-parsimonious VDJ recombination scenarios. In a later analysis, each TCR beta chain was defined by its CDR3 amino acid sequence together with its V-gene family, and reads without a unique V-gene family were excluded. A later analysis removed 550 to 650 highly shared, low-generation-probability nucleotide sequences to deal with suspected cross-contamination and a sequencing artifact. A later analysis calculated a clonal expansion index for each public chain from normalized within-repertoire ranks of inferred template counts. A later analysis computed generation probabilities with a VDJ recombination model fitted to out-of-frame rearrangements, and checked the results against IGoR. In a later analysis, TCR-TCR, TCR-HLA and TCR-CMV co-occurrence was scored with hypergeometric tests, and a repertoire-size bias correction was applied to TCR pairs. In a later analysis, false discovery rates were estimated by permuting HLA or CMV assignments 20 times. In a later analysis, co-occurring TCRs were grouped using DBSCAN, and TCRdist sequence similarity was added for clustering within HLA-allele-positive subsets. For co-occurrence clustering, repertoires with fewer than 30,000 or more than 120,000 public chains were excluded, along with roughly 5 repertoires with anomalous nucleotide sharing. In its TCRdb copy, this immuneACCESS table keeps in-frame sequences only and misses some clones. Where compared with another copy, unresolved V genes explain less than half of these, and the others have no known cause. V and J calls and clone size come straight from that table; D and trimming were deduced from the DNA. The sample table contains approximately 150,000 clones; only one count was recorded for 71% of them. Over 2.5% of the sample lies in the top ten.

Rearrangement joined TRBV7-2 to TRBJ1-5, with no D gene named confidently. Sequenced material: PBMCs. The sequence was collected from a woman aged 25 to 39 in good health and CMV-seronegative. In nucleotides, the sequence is TGTGCCAGCAGCTCCTCTTATCAGCCCCAGCATTTT. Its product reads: CASSSSYQPQHF.